A single sample gave rise to the 32 T cell receptor beta chains below, sequenced in a study of T cells after yellow fever vaccination. TCRdb re-called the 5' RACE reads through MiXCR, storing one row per CDR3 protein. The data show a few hundred thousand distinct CDR3 sequences, 6.9% seen once. Source: CD4+ T cells sorted from PBMCs, taken 15 days after the yellow fever booster vaccination. Source of these receptors: a man aged 30 to 45 who received the YFV17D yellow fever vaccine.

This clonotype turned up a few times. CDR3 protein: CASSPRGSGISSYEQYF. CDR3 sequence (DNA): TGCGCCAGCAGCCCAAGAGGTAGCGGGATTAGCTCCTACGAGCAGTACTTC. V gene TRBV4-1 combines with J gene TRBJ2-7; 8 bases are shared with TRBD2. Trimming at V came to 4 bases and at J to 0 bases, leaving 11 bases not matched to a gene. The germline CDR1 and CDR2 sequences are MGHRA and YSYEKL. The CDR3 spans 17 residues.

There are a few counts of this clonotype. The V and J genes are TRBV3-1 and TRBJ2-4; D tentatively reads TRBD1 or TRBD2 (5 bases each). The CDR3 is made up of 14 amino acids. The ends were cut back, 6 bases at V and 3 bases at J, with 12 bases in the middle. Germline V lookup: CDR1 LGHDT, CDR2 YNNKEL (reference sequence). Here the CDR3 reads CASSHGDGKNIQYF. DNA for the CDR3: TGTGCCAGCAGTCACGGGGACGGCAAAAACATTCAGTACTTC. The complete variable domain, with remaining parts taken from reference TRBV3-1 and TRBJ2-4, reads DTAVSQTPKYLVTQMGNDKSIKCEQNLGHDTMYWYKQDSKKFLKIMFSYNNKELIINETVPNRFSPKSPDKAHLNLHINSLELGDSAVYFCASSHGDGKNIQYFGAGTRLSVL.

This clonotype was seen only a few times. The V and J genes are TRBV27 and TRBJ1-6; D possibly corresponds to TRBD1 (5 bases). V lost 1 base and J 10 bases, leaving 14 bases between the germline ends. This CDR3 contains 15 residues. Germline-derived CDR1 and CDR2 are MNHEY and SMNVEV (reference sequence). CDR3 in amino acids: CASSLLGQGGSPLHF. CDR3 DNA sequence: TGTGCCAGCAGTTTATTAGGGCAGGGAGGATCACCCCTCCACTTT.

This clonotype was recorded many times. The chain joins TRBV12-3 or TRBV12-4 to TRBJ2-3; 8 positions match TRBD1. Trimming removed 5 bases from V and 4 bases from J; junction bases left unmatched: 2. CDR3 length: 13 residues. In DNA form, the CDR3 reads TGTGCCAGCAGTGGACAGGGACCAGATACGCAGTATTTT. Protein sequence: CASSGQGPDTQYF.

This sequence joins TRBV4-3 and TRBJ1-5; the D gene is possibly TRBD1 (5 bases). V dropped 0 bases and J dropped 9 bases, with 6 bases sitting between them. Looked up from germline, CDR1 is LGHNA and CDR2 is YSLEER. The CDR3 is 12 residues long. The CDR3 protein is CASSQDRGPQHF. CDR3 nucleotide sequence: TGCGCCAGCAGCCAAGATAGGGGGCCCCAGCATTTT.

This clonotype has ten or more counts. The rearrangement uses TRBV7-2 and TRBJ2-3; possibly TRBD1 for D (6 bases). Germline V gene lookup returns CDR1 SGHTA and CDR2 FQGNSA. CDR3 size: 13 residues. The V end was cut by 5 bases, the J end by 4 bases, with 10 bases between. CDR3 sequence reads: CASSRQVPDTQYF. In nucleotides, the CDR3 is TGTGCCAGCAGCAGACAGGTCCCAGATACGCAGTATTTT.

This clonotype was observed many times. The CDR3 coding sequence is TGCGCCAGCAGCTTGGTTAGGCGGGGCTCCTACAATGAGCAGTTCTTC. Its protein is CASSLVRRGSYNEQFF. The V gene is TRBV5-1, the J gene TRBJ2-1, with TRBD2 as a possible D gene (6 bases). CDR1 and CDR2 (germline): SGHRS, YFSETQ. Trimming removed 0 bases at V and 0 bases at J, with 10 bases between. This CDR3 contains 16 residues. Filled out from reference TRBV5-1 and TRBJ2-1, the complete variable domain reads KAGVTQTPRYLIKTRGQQVTLSCSPISGHRSVSWYQQTPGQGLQFLFEYFSETQRNKGNFPGRFSGRQFSNSRSEMNVSTLELGDSALYLCASSLVRRGSYNEQFFGPGTRLTVL.

The rearrangement uses TRBV10-3 and TRBJ2-7; the match to TRBD2 covers 8 bases. The CDR3 runs to 14 residues. The V segment lost 3 bases and the J segment 3 bases; nucleotides outside the gene matches: 4. The germline V gene has CDR1 ENHRY and CDR2 SYGVKD. CDR3 coding DNA: TGTGCCATCAGTGATGGACTAGCCAACTACGAGCAGTACTTC. Translating it yields CAISDGLANYEQYF.

There are a few counts of this clonotype. This rearrangement joins TRBV9 to TRBJ2-5; 8 bases are a match to TRBD2. The germline V gene has CDR1 SGDLS and CDR2 YYNGEE. The CDR3 runs to 16 residues. V dropped 3 bases and J dropped 4; count of bases not matched to a gene: 11. The CDR3 DNA reads as TGTGCCAGCAGCGGGCGTTCGGGAGGGCTTTTAGAGACCCAGTACTTC. Residues: CASSGRSGGLLETQYF.

V gene TRBV5-1 combines with J gene TRBJ2-1; TRBD2 aligns across 11 bases. The CDR3 runs 18 residues. The V gene's germline CDR1 is SGHRS and CDR2 YFSETQ. Trimming took 2 bases from V and 8 from J; bases not matched to a gene: 15. CDR3 nucleotides: TGCGCCAGCAGCTTAGGACAGATCTTAGCGGGAGGGCCCTATGAGCAGTTCTTC. Translated: CASSLGQILAGGPYEQFF. The full variable domain, rest sourced from reference TRBV5-1 and TRBJ2-1, is KAGVTQTPRYLIKTRGQQVTLSCSPISGHRSVSWYQQTPGQGLQFLFEYFSETQRNKGNFPGRFSGRQFSNSRSEMNVSTLELGDSALYLCASSLGQILAGGPYEQFFGPGTRLTVL.

In this sample, this clonotype turned up a few times. CDR3 amino acids: CSAKQGASGANVLTF. In nucleotides, the CDR3 is TGCAGTGCAAAACAGGGGGCGAGTGGGGCCAACGTCCTGACTTTC. The rearrangement joins TRBV20-1 to TRBJ2-6; 9 bases match TRBD1. This CDR3 is 15 amino acids long. CDR1 DFQATT and CDR2 SNEGSKA come from the germline V gene (reference sequence). The junction had 6 bases not matched to a gene; V was cut back by 6 bases and J by 3 bases.

In its sample, this clonotype was seen a few times. The chain is built from TRBV27 and TRBJ2-7; D is ambiguous. CDR3 length equals 15 residues. The V end lost 7 bases, the J end lost 2 bases, and 18 bases lay between the germline ends. CDR1 MNHEY and CDR2 SMNVEV come from the germline V gene (reference sequence). CDR3 amino acids: CASTPPFLGTYEQYF. CDR3 nucleotides: TGTGCCAGCACGCCCCCCTTCTTAGGAACCTACGAGCAGTACTTC.

The CDR3 bases are TGTGCCAGCAGCCAAGGCGGGGGGAACTACGAGCAGTACTTC. This encodes CASSQGGGNYEQYF. The gene calls are TRBV4-2 and TRBJ2-7; TRBD2 aligns across 8 bases. The CDR3 spans 14 residues. Germline CDR1 is LGHNA and CDR2 is YNFKEQ. J gave up 3 bases and V 1 base, and 2 bases lay outside the gene matches.

This clonotype was seen a handful of times. The chain uses TRBV27 and TRBJ2-2; D may be TRBD1 or TRBD2 (5 bases each). Per germline, CDR1 MNHEY and CDR2 SMNVEV (reference sequence). The CDR3 runs 15 residues. V was pared by 5 bases and J by 0 bases, with 10 bases between. CDR3 residues: CASSRPGPNTGELFF. CDR3 DNA: TGTGCCAGCAGTCGTCCGGGACCGAACACCGGGGAGCTGTTTTTT.

The table lists this clonotype with a few counts. This chain connects TRBV11-2 to TRBJ1-1, with 7 bases lining up with TRBD1. The CDR3 loop spans 18 amino acids. Germline V gives CDR1 SGHAT, CDR2 FQNNGV. J gave up 4 bases and V 3 bases, and 17 bases lay outside the gene matches. This chain's CDR3 is CASSLLSAGGLKFTEAFF. The CDR3 DNA reads TGTGCCAGCAGCTTGTTGTCCGCAGGGGGTCTTAAGTTCACTGAAGCTTTCTTT.

This clonotype was detected only a few times. J is TRBJ1-2 and V is TRBV11-2; D not certain. The germline V gene has CDR1 SGHAT and CDR2 FQNNGV. The CDR3 covers 15 residues. The V gene lost 2 bases and the J gene lost 0 bases, with 10 bases spanning the gap. The CDR3 loop is CASSLSRSANYGYTF. CDR3 sequence (DNA): TGTGCCAGCAGCTTAAGCAGATCAGCTAACTATGGCTACACCTTC.

The chain recombines TRBV6-2 or TRBV6-3 with TRBJ1-1; D gene uncertain. The CDR3 totals 20 residues. The V gene lost 0 bases and the J gene lost 1 base, with 24 bases spanning the gap. Germline lookup yields CDR1 MNHEY and CDR2 SVGEGT. The CDR3 loop reads CASSYSLPDTGGRPNTEAFF. The CDR3 nucleotides read TGTGCCAGCAGTTACTCCTTGCCCGACACCGGCGGACGCCCGAACACTGAAGCTTTCTTT.

This clonotype was observed many times. The chain joins TRBV7-2 to TRBJ2-7; D might be TRBD1 (5 bases). Per germline, CDR1 SGHTA and CDR2 FQGNSA. This CDR3 is built from 14 residues. V was shortened by 5 bases and J by 0 bases, with 11 bases between the two germline ends. The CDR3 nucleotides are TGTGCCAGCAGCGTACAGGTCAGCTCCTACGAGCAGTACTTC. Amino acids: CASSVQVSSYEQYF.

This clonotype was seen a handful of times. This sequence joins TRBV6-6 and TRBJ2-3; D unclear. With 3 bases removed from V and 4 bases from J, the gap between germline ends came to 8 bases. This CDR3 region has 13 residues. Germline values: CDR1 MNHNY, CDR2 SVGAGI (reference sequence). CDR3 sequence: CASSYLVADTQYF. The DNA of the CDR3 is TGTGCCAGCAGTTATCTTGTAGCAGATACGCAGTATTTT.

This clonotype was seen at least ten times. The chain couples TRBV5-6 to TRBJ1-1; D is unclear. Between the trimmed V and J ends, which lost 5 bases and 6 bases, there was a span of 20 bases. The V gene's germline CDR1 is SGHDT and CDR2 YYEEEE. This CDR3 comprises 15 residues. CDR3 nucleotide sequence: TGTGCCAGCAGTTTGATGACCCACGGCGGGCCTGAAGCTTTCTTT. It is translated as CASSLMTHGGPEAFF.

Only a few counts were recorded for this clonotype. The rearrangement uses TRBV15 and TRBJ2-7; D unresolved. This CDR3 has 13 amino acids. The ends were cut back, 8 bases at V and 0 bases at J, with 11 bases in the middle. CDR1 is LNHNV, CDR2 YYDKDF, per germline (reference sequence). The CDR3 nucleotides read TGTGCCACCCGCCCGCGGAGCTCCTACGAGCAGTACTTC. As protein: CATRPRSSYEQYF.

This clonotype was picked up a small number of times. This chain links TRBV5-1 with TRBJ2-2, with 10 positions matching TRBD2. CDR1 and CDR2 (germline): SGHRS, YFSETQ. The CDR3 sequence is 14 residues long. V dropped 5 bases and J dropped 7; count of bases not matched to a gene: 5. In nucleotides, the CDR3 is TGCGCCAGCAGAGCGGGAGGGGCGAACGGGGAGCTGTTTTTT. It specifies CASRAGGANGELFF. Based on the CDR3 plus reference TRBV5-1 and TRBJ2-2, the full variable domain is KAGVTQTPRYLIKTRGQQVTLSCSPISGHRSVSWYQQTPGQGLQFLFEYFSETQRNKGNFPGRFSGRQFSNSRSEMNVSTLELGDSALYLCASRAGGANGELFFGEGSRLTVL.

At least ten counts were recorded for this clonotype. The V gene is TRBV7-8, the J gene TRBJ2-7; D unresolved. CDR1 and CDR2 (germline): SGHVS, FQNEAQ. The CDR3 sequence is 11 residues long. V lost 5 bases, J lost 7 bases, and 9 bases lay in between. The CDR3 sequence is CASSLSIEQYF. CDR3 bases: TGTGCCAGCAGCCTATCTATTGAGCAGTACTTC. Filled out from reference TRBV7-8 and TRBJ2-7, the complete variable domain reads GAGVSQSPRYKVAKRGQDVALRCDPISGHVSLFWYQQALGQGPEFLTYFQNEAQLDKSGLPSDRFFAERPEGSVSTLKIQRTQQEDSAVYLCASSLSIEQYFGPGTRLTVT.

This clonotype was observed a handful of times. CDR3: CAISDQETQYF. The CDR3 DNA is TGTGCCATCAGTGACCAAGAGACCCAGTACTTC. The chain combines TRBV10-3 with TRBJ2-5; no definite D call. Looked up from germline, CDR1 is ENHRY and CDR2 is SYGVKD. V shed 3 bases and J shed 1 base, with 0 bases lying between them. The CDR3 sequence is 11 residues long.

This clonotype was seen a handful of times. The chain has TRBV3-1 and TRBJ2-5; 8 bases fit TRBD2. The CDR3 has 16 residues. V dropped 7 bases and J dropped 4; count of bases not matched to a gene: 14. Germline V gives CDR1 LGHDT, CDR2 YNNKEL (reference sequence). The CDR3 region is CASTIAGLSRGETQYF. CDR3 bases: TGTGCCAGCACCATAGCGGGACTCTCCCGGGGAGAGACCCAGTACTTC.

This clonotype was found a few times. This chain connects TRBV5-1 to TRBJ2-4; weak D call: TRBD1 (6 bases). The length of the CDR3 is 13 residues. Germline V lookup: CDR1 SGHRS, CDR2 YFSETQ. Trimming stripped 2 bases from V and 7 bases from J, with 10 bases between. CDR3 sequence: CASSFEGVNIQYF. The CDR3 DNA sequence: TGCGCCAGCAGCTTTGAGGGGGTCAACATTCAGTACTTC. Full variable domain (missing parts from reference TRBV5-1 and TRBJ2-4): KAGVTQTPRYLIKTRGQQVTLSCSPISGHRSVSWYQQTPGQGLQFLFEYFSETQRNKGNFPGRFSGRQFSNSRSEMNVSTLELGDSALYLCASSFEGVNIQYFGAGTRLSVL.

V usage is TRBV1 and J usage is TRBJ2-7; no DNA check was done on the table's D call, TRBD1. TRBV1 is a listed pseudogene. The CDR3 totals 14 residues. The DNA for the CDR3 is TGCACCAGCAGCCAAGAACCTCAGGGGAACGAGCAGTACTTC. Its translation: CTSSQEPQGNEQYF.

This clonotype has just a few counts. The rearrangement links TRBV5-6 to TRBJ2-5; possible D gene TRBD2, 6 bases. CDR1 and CDR2 from the germline V gene are SGHDT and YYEEEE. CDR3 length equals 14 residues. The V end lost 0 bases, the J end lost 4 bases, and 10 bases lay between the germline ends. The DNA of the CDR3 is TGTGCCAGCAGCTTGGTTACTAGCATAGAGACCCAGTACTTC. Amino acid sequence: CASSLVTSIETQYF.

CDR3 nucleotides: TGCGCCAGCAGCCAAGAAACGAGAGGATACGGGAGTACAGATACGCAGTATTTT. Amino acid sequence: CASSQETRGYGSTDTQYF. The chain uses TRBV4-3 and TRBJ2-3, with D possibly matching TRBD2 (6 bases). Germline CDR1 is LGHNA and CDR2 is YSLEER. V lost 0 bases and J 3 bases, leaving 19 bases between the germline ends. The CDR3 is 18 amino acids.

This clonotype was counted only a few times. This chain connects TRBV12-3 or TRBV12-4 to TRBJ2-5, with D unclear. The CDR3 extends over 11 amino acids. Trimming took off 6 bases at V and 1 base at J, with 3 bases between the two ends. The CDR3 loop is CASRSQETQYF. For the CDR3, the DNA is TGTGCCAGCAGGAGCCAAGAGACCCAGTACTTC.

This clonotype has just a few counts. The V and J genes are TRBV21-1 and TRBJ2-7; the table's D call, TRBD2, was not checked against the DNA. TRBV21-1 is classified as a pseudogene. The CDR3 loop spans 14 amino acids. DNA of the CDR3: TGTGCCAGCATCCCGACTAGCGGGAGATACGAGCAGTACTTC. Residues: CASIPTSGRYEQYF.

This clonotype appeared a few times. The rearrangement joins TRBV20-1 to TRBJ2-1; TRBD2 matches at 13 bases. CDR3 length: 15 amino acids. The V and J ends lost 6 bases and 0 bases, in that order; junction bases with no gene match: 2. Germline CDR1 and CDR2: DFQATT and SNEGSKA (reference sequence). The CDR3 DNA follows: TGCAGTGCCGGACTAGCGGGGGTCTCCTACAATGAGCAGTTCTTC. Translating it yields CSAGLAGVSYNEQFF.